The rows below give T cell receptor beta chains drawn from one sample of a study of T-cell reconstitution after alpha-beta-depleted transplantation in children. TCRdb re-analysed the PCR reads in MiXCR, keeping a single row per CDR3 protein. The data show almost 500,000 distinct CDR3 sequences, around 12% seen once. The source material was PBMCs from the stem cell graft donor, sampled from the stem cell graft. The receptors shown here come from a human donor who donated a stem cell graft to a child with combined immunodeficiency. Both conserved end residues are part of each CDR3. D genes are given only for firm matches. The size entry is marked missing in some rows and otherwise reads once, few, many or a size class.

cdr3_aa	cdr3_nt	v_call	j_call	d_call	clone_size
CASSYGTPASNEQFF	TGTGCCAGCAGTTACGGGACCCCAGCGTCCAATGAGCAGTTCTTC	TRBV6-2/TRBV6-3	TRBJ2-1	-	few
CASSHGGASGYTF	TGCGCCAGCAGCCATGGTGGAGCGTCTGGCTACACCTTC	TRBV4-3	TRBJ1-2	-	-
CASSQGLAGGLLGDTQYF	TGCGCCAGCAGCCAAGGACTAGCGGGGGGGCTTTTAGGAGATACGCAGTATTTT	TRBV4-3	TRBJ2-3	TRBD2	few
CSVGISTDTQYF	TGCAGCGTTGGAATTAGCACAGATACGCAGTATTTT	TRBV29-1	TRBJ2-3	-	few
CSAGATKAAQYF	TGCAGTGCTGGGGCCACTAAGGCAGCGCAGTATTTT	TRBV20-1	TRBJ2-3	-	many
CSVEGSGANVLTF	TGCAGCGTTGAAGGGTCCGGGGCCAACGTCCTGACTTTC	TRBV29-1	TRBJ2-6	-	many
CASSLEDPSTDTQYF	TGTGCCAGCAGCTTAGAAGACCCTAGCACAGATACGCAGTATTTT	TRBV7-9	TRBJ2-3	-	few
CASSADYPGGETQYF	TGTGCCAGCAGCGCCGACTACCCAGGGGGAGAGACCCAGTACTTC	TRBV5-6	TRBJ2-5	TRBD1	many
CASSQDRSGLMNTEAFF	TGTGCCAGCAGCCAAGATAGATCAGGACTAATGAACACTGAAGCTTTCTTT	TRBV14	TRBJ1-1	-	once
CASSGGLAGDGYNEQFF	TGTGCCAGCAGCGGGGGACTAGCGGGGGATGGCTACAATGAGCAGTTCTTC	TRBV5-6	TRBJ2-1	TRBD2	few
CASSAGGTEQFF	TGTGCCAGCAGTGCGGGGGGCACTGAGCAGTTCTTC	TRBV27	TRBJ2-1	TRBD2	few
CASSWGGLDNQPQHF	TGCGCCAGCAGCTGGGGGGGACTAGACAATCAGCCCCAGCATTTT	TRBV5-1	TRBJ1-5	-	-
CASSYLGGPHEQYF	TGTGCCAGCAGTTACTTAGGGGGGCCTCACGAGCAGTACTTC	TRBV6-5	TRBJ2-7	-	few
CATSDGSYNEQFF	TGTGCCACCTCGGACGGCTCCTACAATGAGCAGTTCTTC	TRBV24-1	TRBJ2-1	-	many
CASGSPAPAGETQYF	TGTGCTAGTGGGTCTCCGGCCCCTGCCGGAGAGACCCAGTACTTC	TRBV12-5	TRBJ2-5	-	-
CASSLTGTPYEQYF	TGTGCCAGCAGCCTGACAGGGACTCCCTACGAGCAGTACTTC	TRBV7-9	TRBJ2-7	-	-
CASSSVTGEISDTQYF	TGTGCCAGCAGTTCCGTGACAGGGGAGATCTCAGATACGCAGTATTTT	TRBV12-3/TRBV12-4	TRBJ2-3	TRBD1	-
CASSSLAGEGTGELFF	TGCGCCAGCAGCTCTTTAGCGGGAGAGGGGACCGGGGAGCTGTTTTTT	TRBV5-1	TRBJ2-2	TRBD2	-
CASSFASGGDSYNEQFF	TGTGCCAGCAGTTTTGCTAGCGGGGGGGACTCCTACAATGAGCAGTTCTTC	TRBV12-3/TRBV12-4	TRBJ2-1	TRBD2	-
CASSVGLAGIQTQYF	TGTGCCAGCAGTGTAGGACTAGCGGGAATTCAGACGCAGTATTTT	TRBV12-3/TRBV12-4	TRBJ2-3	TRBD2	many
CASSFGRGLGEQYF	TGTGCCAGCAGCTTCGGCAGGGGGCTTGGCGAGCAGTACTTC	TRBV5-6	TRBJ2-7	TRBD1	few
CASSLVGRNYEQYF	TGTGCCAGCAGCTTGGTTGGCAGAAACTACGAGCAGTACTTC	TRBV7-2	TRBJ2-7	-	-
CASSLAGQREQYF	TGTGCCAGCAGCTTAGCCGGACAGAGGGAGCAGTACTTC	TRBV7-9	TRBJ2-7	-	many
CASSLTGLAGRGGYNEQFF	TGTGCCAGCAGCTTGACCGGACTAGCGGGTCGGGGGGGGTACAATGAGCAGTTCTTC	TRBV11-1	TRBJ2-1	TRBD2	-
CASSLVHNSNQPQHF	TGTGCCAGCAGTTTGGTGCACAATAGCAATCAGCCCCAGCATTTT	TRBV27	TRBJ1-5	-	-
CASSQGSSGESEQFF	TGCGCCAGCAGCCAAGGGTCTAGCGGGGAGAGTGAGCAGTTCTTC	TRBV4-3	TRBJ2-1	TRBD2	many
CSARDPGGVQPQHF	TGCAGTGCTAGAGATCCGGGTGGCGTCCAGCCCCAGCATTTT	TRBV20-1	TRBJ1-5	-	many
CASSTDSATQYF	TGTGCCAGCAGCACCGATTCAGCGACCCAGTACTTC	TRBV7-9	TRBJ2-5	-	-
CASSLHVGTYEQYF	TGTGCCAGCAGCTTACACGTGGGTACCTACGAGCAGTACTTC	TRBV7-9	TRBJ2-7	-	-
CASSLLLDDGYTF	TGTGCCAGCAGTTTATTGTTAGACGATGGCTACACCTTC	TRBV28	TRBJ1-2	-	few
CASSQGGLNTEAFF	TGTGCCAGCAGCCAAGGGGGTTTGAACACTGAAGCTTTCTTT	TRBV3-1	TRBJ1-1	-	many
CASSPPVAETTDTQYF	TGTGCCAGCTCACCACCGGTAGCGGAGACAACAGATACGCAGTATTTT	TRBV18	TRBJ2-3	-	few
CASSLQTSGGGETQYF	TGTGCCAGCAGTCTACAGACTAGCGGGGGTGGGGAGACCCAGTACTTC	TRBV28	TRBJ2-5	TRBD2	few
CASSSQRTVKNIQYF	TGTGCCAGCAGCTCCCAAAGAACCGTCAAAAACATTCAGTACTTC	TRBV11-2	TRBJ2-4	-	few
CASSYSSGQSFNSPLHF	TGTGCCAGCAGTTACTCCTCGGGACAGAGCTTTAATTCACCCCTCCACTTT	TRBV6-2/TRBV6-3	TRBJ1-6	TRBD1	few
CASSPPDRGQDTQYF	TGTGCCAGCTCACCACCGGACAGGGGGCAAGATACGCAGTATTTT	TRBV18	TRBJ2-3	TRBD1	-
CASSPITRQGRGYEQYF	TGTGCCAGCAGCCCTATTACACGACAGGGACGGGGCTACGAGCAGTACTTC	TRBV6-1	TRBJ2-7	TRBD1	few
CATSRSGDTQYF	TGTGCCACCAGCAGGAGCGGAGATACGCAGTATTTT	TRBV15	TRBJ2-3	-	many
CASSQESEQAPLQETQYF	TGCGCCAGCAGCCAAGAGTCGGAACAGGCCCCACTCCAAGAGACCCAGTACTTC	TRBV4-1	TRBJ2-5	-	-
CASSLGTTRETQYF	TGTGCCAGCAGCTTGGGGACTACAAGAGAGACCCAGTACTTC	TRBV7-6	TRBJ2-5	TRBD2	-
CASSLFTGEETQYF	TGCGCCAGCAGCTTGTTTACGGGAGAAGAGACCCAGTACTTC	TRBV5-1	TRBJ2-5	-	-
CASSLERYTGELFF	TGTGCCAGCAGCCTAGAACGGTACACCGGGGAGCTGTTTTTT	TRBV9	TRBJ2-2	-	few
CASSQGAWAGRKDNEQFF	TGCGCCAGCAGCCAAGGGGCGTGGGCGGGACGGAAGGACAATGAGCAGTTCTTC	TRBV4-3	TRBJ2-1	-	-
CATRVLAGGYNEQFF	TGTGCCACCAGAGTACTAGCGGGAGGTTACAATGAGCAGTTCTTC	TRBV15	TRBJ2-1	TRBD2	many
CASSAGDRAEQFF	TGTGCCAGCAGCGCCGGAGACAGGGCTGAGCAGTTCTTC	TRBV6-4	TRBJ2-1	TRBD1	many
CSARPPGRFDEQYF	TGCAGTGCTAGACCTCCAGGTCGTTTTGACGAGCAGTACTTC	TRBV20-1	TRBJ2-7	-	few
CSARGPFNEQFF	TGCAGTGCTAGAGGACCTTTTAATGAGCAGTTCTTC	TRBV20-1	TRBJ2-1	-	many
CASSGRVQGYTF	TGTGCCAGCAGCGGACGAGTTCAAGGCTACACCTTC	TRBV9	TRBJ1-2	-	many
CASSPRVAGGHPDTQYF	TGCGCCAGCAGCCCTCGAGTAGCGGGAGGGCACCCAGATACGCAGTATTTT	TRBV5-1	TRBJ2-3	TRBD2	few
CASSPGGLTEAFF	TGTGCCAGCAGTCCCGGGGGGCTGACTGAAGCTTTCTTT	TRBV27	TRBJ1-1	-	few
CATSDPKRDWNTGELFF	TGTGCCACCAGTGACCCCAAGCGGGACTGGAACACCGGGGAGCTGTTTTTT	TRBV24-1	TRBJ2-2	TRBD2	many
CASSPFWGGALDTQYF	TGCGCCAGCAGCCCCTTTTGGGGGGGGGCCTTAGATACGCAGTATTTT	TRBV5-1	TRBJ2-3	-	-
CASSPRSRGNTEAFF	TGCGCCAGCAGCCCCCGGTCCAGGGGGAACACTGAAGCTTTCTTT	TRBV5-1	TRBJ1-1	-	few
CASSLASEKLFF	TGTGCCAGCAGTTTAGCCTCAGAAAAACTGTTTTTT	TRBV12-3/TRBV12-4	TRBJ1-4	-	many
CASSLIGTGDEQFF	TGCGCCAGCAGCTTGATAGGTACAGGCGATGAGCAGTTCTTC	TRBV5-1	TRBJ2-1	-	many
CASRTAVQRNSPLHF	TGCGCCAGCAGAACCGCGGTTCAGCGTAATTCACCCCTCCACTTT	TRBV5-1	TRBJ1-6	-	few
CASTLRLAGDLPEYF	TGTGCCAGCACCCTTAGATTAGCGGGGGACCTACCGGAGTATTTT	TRBV2	TRBJ2-3	TRBD2	few
CASSLAGDAKTQYF	TGCGCCAGCAGCTTGGCGGGAGATGCGAAGACCCAGTACTTC	TRBV5-1	TRBJ2-5	-	few